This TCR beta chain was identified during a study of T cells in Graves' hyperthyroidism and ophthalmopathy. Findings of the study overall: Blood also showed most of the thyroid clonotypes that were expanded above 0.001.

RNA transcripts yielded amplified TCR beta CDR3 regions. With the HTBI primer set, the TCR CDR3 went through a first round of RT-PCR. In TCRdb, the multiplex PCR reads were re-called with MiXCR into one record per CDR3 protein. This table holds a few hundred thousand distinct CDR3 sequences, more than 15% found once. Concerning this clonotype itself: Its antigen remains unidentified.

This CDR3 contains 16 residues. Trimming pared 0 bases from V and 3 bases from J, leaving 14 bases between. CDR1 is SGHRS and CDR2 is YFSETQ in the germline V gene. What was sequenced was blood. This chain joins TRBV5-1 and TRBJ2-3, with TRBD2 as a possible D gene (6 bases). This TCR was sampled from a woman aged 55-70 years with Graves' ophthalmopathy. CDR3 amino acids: CASSLAAGGVTDTQYF. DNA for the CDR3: TGCGCCAGCAGCTTGGCCGCAGGAGGGGTTACAGATACGCAGTATTTT.